Listed here is a single TCR beta chain. This table comes from immunoSEQ multiplex PCR, and its TCRdb copy is limited to in-frame clones, with some not included. The data show some 58,000 clones, about 83% seen once. The ends lost 7 bases at V and 8 bases at J; junction bases unmatched: 12. The CDR3 totals 15 residues. CDR1 is WSHSY, CDR2 SAAADI, per germline. The sample comes from a study of early stage breast cancer tumors. Across the study: About 70% of the 16 invasive tumors were ER+, PR+ and HER2-.

The sequencing input was blood. The genes are TRBV10-2 and TRBJ2-1; TRBD2 aligns across 9 bases. The TCR was taken from a person aged 30 to 39 with breast cancer. The CDR3 nucleotides read TGCGCCAGCATCCGTTTCCAGCGGGAGGTCGATGAGCAGTTCTTC. Its protein product is CASIRFQREVDEQFF.